This TCR beta chain is from a study of T cells after yellow fever vaccination. Background on the study: SMART-Seq v4 Ultra Low Input served to prepare low-cell-number fractions. Regarding the study as a whole: Abundant clonotypes from the bulk population could contaminate FACS-sorted repertoires.

With respect to this clonotype: Its matching antigen is unknown.

The germline gives CDR1 SGHAT, CDR2 FQNNGV. The CDR3 loop spans 16 amino acids. The V end lost 0 bases, the J end lost 4 bases, and 14 bases lay between the germline ends. Making TCR cDNA involved 5'RACE template switching, which added UMIs and a universal primer site. TCRdb used MiXCR to reprocess the 5' RACE reads, holding one entry per CDR3 protein. This sample yields hundreds of thousands of distinct CDR3 sequences, of which over 5% are seen a single time; approximately 16% belongs to the top ten. The gene calls are TRBV11-2 and TRBJ2-3; D uncertain. The receptor comes from a young man who received the YFV17D yellow fever vaccine. Source: PBMCs, taken 5 days after the yellow fever booster vaccination. The DNA for the CDR3 is TGTGCCAGCAGCTTAGATCGGCGCCCCGCCGCAGATACGCAGTATTTT. Its protein is CASSLDRRPAADTQYF. Complete variable domain (other parts from reference TRBV11-2 and TRBJ2-3): EAGVAQSPRYKIIEKRQSVAFWCNPISGHATLYWYQQILGQGPKLLIQFQNNGVVDDSQLPKDRFSAERLKGVDSTLKIQPAKLEDSAVYLCASSLDRRPAADTQYFGPGTRLTVL.